This TCR beta chain was sequenced during a study of blood T cells in healthy people across ages. Germline assignment: CDR1 SQVTM and CDR2 ANQGSEA. This CDR3 spans 13 amino acids. Trimming took 4 bases from V and 3 from J, leaving 12 bases between them. Findings of the study overall: Among long-lived donors, naive CD4+ cells were more numerous and diversity higher than in aged donors.

Turning to this clonotype: Its antigen is as yet unknown.

The authors ran a second PCR of 7 to 11 cycles using a sample-barcoded 5' primer and a J-beta primer mix. MiXCR, run by TCRdb on the 5' RACE reads, gives a single entry per CDR3 protein. The repertoire holds over 1,200,000 distinct CDR3 sequences, with around 59% as singletons. The TCR sequence derives from a man between 18 and 35 years old in good health. The source material was blood. The rearrangement links TRBV29-1 to TRBJ1-1; no firm D call. The CDR3 region is CSVVKGSDTEAFF. In nucleotides, the CDR3 is TGCAGCGTTGTCAAGGGTTCAGACACTGAAGCTTTCTTT.